This entry features one TCR beta chain sequence. The antigen remains unidentified. This specimen belongs to a study of T cell responses to AZD1222 COVID-19 vaccine. About the study: Pooling of second doses given at about 4 or about 12 weeks was done. Notes on the study in general: Sampling that yielded the repertoires occurred only after the peak T cell response. Breadth and depth of Spike-specific TCRs rose after two AZD1222 doses.

CDR1 ENHRY and CDR2 SYGVKD come from the germline V gene. The CDR3 is 13 residues long. V shed 10 bases, J shed 5 bases, and the junction held 9 bases outside the gene matches. Produced via immunoSEQ multiplex PCR; TCRdb's table is partial and in-frame only. The sample has approximately 130,000 clones; about 94% are singletons. This TCR came from an adult in good health. V and J are TRBV10-3 and TRBJ1-2; TRBD1 agrees at 8 bases. The input for sequencing was peripheral blood, taken on day 0 of AZD1222 vaccination. In nucleotides, the CDR3 is TGTGCCACCCTCCAGGGACAGGAGTATGGCTACACCTTC. Encoded protein: CATLQGQEYGYTF.